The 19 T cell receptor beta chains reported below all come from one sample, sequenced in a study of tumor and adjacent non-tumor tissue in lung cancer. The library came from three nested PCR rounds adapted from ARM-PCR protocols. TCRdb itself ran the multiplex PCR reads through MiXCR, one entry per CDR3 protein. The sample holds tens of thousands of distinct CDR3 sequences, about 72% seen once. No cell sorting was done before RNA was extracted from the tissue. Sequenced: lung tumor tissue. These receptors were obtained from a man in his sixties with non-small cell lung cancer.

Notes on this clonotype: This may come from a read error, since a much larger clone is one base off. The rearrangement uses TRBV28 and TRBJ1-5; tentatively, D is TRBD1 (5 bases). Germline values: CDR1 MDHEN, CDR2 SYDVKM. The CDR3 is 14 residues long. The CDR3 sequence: CASSFGGAGQPKHF. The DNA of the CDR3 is TGTGCCAGCAGTTTCGGCGGGGCGGGTCAGCCCAAGCATTTT. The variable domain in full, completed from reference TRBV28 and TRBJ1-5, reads DVKVTQSSRYLVKRTGEKVFLECVQDMDHENMFWYRQDPGLGLRLIYFSYDVKMKEKGDIPEGYSVSREKKERFSLILESASTNQTSMYLCASSFGGAGQPKHFGDGTRLSIL.

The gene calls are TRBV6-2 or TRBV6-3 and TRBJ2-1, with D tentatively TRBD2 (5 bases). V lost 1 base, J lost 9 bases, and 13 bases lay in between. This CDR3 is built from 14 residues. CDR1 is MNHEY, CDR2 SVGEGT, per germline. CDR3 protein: CASSYLTPRGEQFF. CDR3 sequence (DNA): TGTGCCAGCAGTTACTTGACCCCACGGGGTGAGCAGTTCTTC.

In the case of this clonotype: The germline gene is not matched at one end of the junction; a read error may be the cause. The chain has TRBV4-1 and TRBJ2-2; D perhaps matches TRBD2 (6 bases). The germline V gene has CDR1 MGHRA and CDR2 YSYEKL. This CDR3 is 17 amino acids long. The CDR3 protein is CASSQDLADLSGRELFF. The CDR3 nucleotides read TGCGCCAGCAGCCAAGATCTGGCGGACCTGTCGGGCCGGGAGCTGTTTTTC.

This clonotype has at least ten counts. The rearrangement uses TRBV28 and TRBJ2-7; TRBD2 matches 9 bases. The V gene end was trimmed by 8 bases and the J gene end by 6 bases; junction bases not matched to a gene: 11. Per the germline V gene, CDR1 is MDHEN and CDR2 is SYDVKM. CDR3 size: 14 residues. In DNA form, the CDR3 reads TGTGCCAGCGGGGCGGCTAGCGGGATGCCCGAGCAGTACTTC. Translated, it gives CASGAASGMPEQYF.

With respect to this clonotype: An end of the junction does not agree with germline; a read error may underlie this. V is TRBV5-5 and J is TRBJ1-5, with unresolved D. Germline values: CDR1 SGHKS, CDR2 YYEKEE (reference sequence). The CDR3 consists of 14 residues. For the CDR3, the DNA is TGTGCCAGCAGCGCAGGACTGATGAATCAGCCCCAGTATTTC. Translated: CASSAGLMNQPQYF.

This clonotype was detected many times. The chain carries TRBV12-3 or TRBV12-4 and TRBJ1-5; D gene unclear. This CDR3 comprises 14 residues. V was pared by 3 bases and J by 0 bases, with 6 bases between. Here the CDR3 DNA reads TGTGCCAGCAGTTTCGGGGTTAGCAATCAGCCCCAGCATTTT. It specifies CASSFGVSNQPQHF.

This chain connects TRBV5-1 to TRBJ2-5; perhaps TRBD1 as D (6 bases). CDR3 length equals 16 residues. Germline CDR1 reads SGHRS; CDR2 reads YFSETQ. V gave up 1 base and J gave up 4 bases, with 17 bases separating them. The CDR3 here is CASSLQPGHKRETQYF. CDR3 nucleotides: TGCGCCAGCAGCTTGCAACCGGGACACAAGCGAGAGACCCAGTACTTC. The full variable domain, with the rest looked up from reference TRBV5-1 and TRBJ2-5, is KAGVTQTPRYLIKTRGQQVTLSCSPISGHRSVSWYQQTPGQGLQFLFEYFSETQRNKGNFPGRFSGRQFSNSRSEMNVSTLELGDSALYLCASSLQPGHKRETQYFGPGTRLLVL.

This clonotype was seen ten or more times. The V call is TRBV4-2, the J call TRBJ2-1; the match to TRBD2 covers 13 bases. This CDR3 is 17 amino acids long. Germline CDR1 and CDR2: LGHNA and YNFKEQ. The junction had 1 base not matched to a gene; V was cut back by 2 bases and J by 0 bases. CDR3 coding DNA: TGTGCCAGCAGCCAAAGGACTAGCGGGAGCTCCTACAATGAGCAGTTCTTC. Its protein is CASSQRTSGSSYNEQFF.

The CDR3 reads CSVSGEKLFF. CDR3 sequence (DNA): TGCAGTGTTTCAGGCGAGAAACTGTTTTTT. This sequence joins TRBV20-1 and TRBJ1-4; D gene unclear. Germline lookup yields CDR1 DFQATT and CDR2 SNEGSKA (reference sequence). Trimming shortened V by 7 bases and J by 11 bases, and 11 bases separated the two germline ends. The CDR3 runs to 10 residues.

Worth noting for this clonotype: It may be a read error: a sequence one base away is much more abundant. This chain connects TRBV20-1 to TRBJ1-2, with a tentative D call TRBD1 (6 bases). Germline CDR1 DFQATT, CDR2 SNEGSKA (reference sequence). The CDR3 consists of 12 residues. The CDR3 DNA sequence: TGCAGTGCCTTGGGGGCTGGCTATGGCCACACCTTC. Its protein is CSALGAGYGHTF.

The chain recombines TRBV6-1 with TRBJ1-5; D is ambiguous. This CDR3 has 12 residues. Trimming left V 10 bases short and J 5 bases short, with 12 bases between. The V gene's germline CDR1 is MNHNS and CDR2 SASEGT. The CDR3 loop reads CANSERYQPQHF. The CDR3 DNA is TGTGCCAATAGCGAACGGTATCAGCCCCAGCATTTT.

The CDR3 region has the DNA TGTGCCAGCAGCTTACGGACAGTAGAGACCCAGTACTTC. Encoded protein: CASSLRTVETQYF. The chain carries TRBV11-2 and TRBJ2-5; maybe TRBD1 (6 bases). CDR3 length: 13 amino acids. In germline, CDR1 is SGHAT, CDR2 FQNNGV. With 2 bases removed from V and 4 bases from J, the gap between germline ends came to 8 bases.

In nucleotides, the CDR3 is TGTGCCAGCAGTCGAGGGGGGACTGAGATTCAGTACTTC. Its protein is CASSRGGTEIQYF. The rearrangement uses TRBV12-3 or TRBV12-4 and TRBJ2-4; D may be TRBD1 or TRBD2 (6 bases each). Between the trimmed V and J ends, which lost 5 bases and 10 bases, there was a span of 15 bases. This CDR3 comprises 13 residues.

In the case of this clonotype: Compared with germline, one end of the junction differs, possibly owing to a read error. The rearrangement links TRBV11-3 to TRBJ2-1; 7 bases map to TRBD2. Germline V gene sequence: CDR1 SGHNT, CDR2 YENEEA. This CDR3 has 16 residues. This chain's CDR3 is CSSSLGTIGPWDEQFF. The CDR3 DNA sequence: TGTTCCAGCAGCTTAGGGACTATCGGACCCTGGGATGAGCAGTTCTTC.

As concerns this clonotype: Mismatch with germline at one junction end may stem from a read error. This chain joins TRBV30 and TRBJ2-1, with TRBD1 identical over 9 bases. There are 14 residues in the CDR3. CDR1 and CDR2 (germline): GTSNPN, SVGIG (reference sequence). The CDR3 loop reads CAWSIRDRVNGQFF. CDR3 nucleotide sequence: TGTGCCTGGAGTATCCGGGACAGGGTCAATGGGCAGTTCTTC.

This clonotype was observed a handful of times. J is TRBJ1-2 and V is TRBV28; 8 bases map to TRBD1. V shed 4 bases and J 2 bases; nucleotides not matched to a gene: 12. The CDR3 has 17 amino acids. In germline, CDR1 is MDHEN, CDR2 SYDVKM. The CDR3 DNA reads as TGTGCCAGCAGTTCTATTAGGACAGGGAATAGGAACTATGGCTACACCTTC. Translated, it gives CASSSIRTGNRNYGYTF.

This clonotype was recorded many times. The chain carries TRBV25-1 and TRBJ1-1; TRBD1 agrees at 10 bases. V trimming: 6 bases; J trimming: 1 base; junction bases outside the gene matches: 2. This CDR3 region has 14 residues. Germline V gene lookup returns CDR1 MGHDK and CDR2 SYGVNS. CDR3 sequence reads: CASRTGGPNTEAFF. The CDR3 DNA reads TGTGCCAGCAGGACAGGGGGCCCGAACACTGAAGCTTTCTTT. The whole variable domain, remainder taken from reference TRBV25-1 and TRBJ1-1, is EADIYQTPRYLVIGTGKKITLECSQTMGHDKMYWYQQDPGMELHLIHYSYGVNSTEKGDLSSESTVSRIRTEHFPLTLESARPSHTSQYLCASRTGGPNTEAFFGQGTRLTVV.

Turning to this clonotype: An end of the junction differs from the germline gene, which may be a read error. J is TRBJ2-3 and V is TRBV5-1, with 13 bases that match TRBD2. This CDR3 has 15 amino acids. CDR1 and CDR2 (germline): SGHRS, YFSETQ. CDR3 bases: TGCGCCAGCAGCAGGGGACTAGCGGGAACAGATACGAAGTATTTT. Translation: CASSRGLAGTDTKYF.

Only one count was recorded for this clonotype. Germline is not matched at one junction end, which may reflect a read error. The CDR3 DNA follows: TGCACTGCTGAGGCGGGGTTCCGCTCCTATAATGAGCAGTTCTTC. It yields the protein CTAEAGFRSYNEQFF. J is TRBJ2-1 and V is TRBV20-1; D perhaps matches TRBD2 (6 bases). Per the germline V gene, CDR1 is DFQATT and CDR2 is SNEGSKA (reference sequence). The CDR3 consists of 15 residues.